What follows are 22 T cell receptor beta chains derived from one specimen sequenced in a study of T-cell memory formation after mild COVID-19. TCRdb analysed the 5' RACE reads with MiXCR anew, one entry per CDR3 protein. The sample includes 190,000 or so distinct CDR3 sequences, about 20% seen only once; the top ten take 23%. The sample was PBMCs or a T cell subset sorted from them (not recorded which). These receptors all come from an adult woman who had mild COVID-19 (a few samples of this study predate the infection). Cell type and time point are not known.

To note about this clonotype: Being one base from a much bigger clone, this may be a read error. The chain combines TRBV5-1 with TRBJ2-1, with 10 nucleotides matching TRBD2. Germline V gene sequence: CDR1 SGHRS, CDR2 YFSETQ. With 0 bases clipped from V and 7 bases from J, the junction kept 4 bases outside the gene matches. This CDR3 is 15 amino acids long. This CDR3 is CASSLALAGENEQFF. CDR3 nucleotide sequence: TGCGCCAGCAGCTTGGCTCTAGCGGGAGAGAATGAGCAGTTCTTC.

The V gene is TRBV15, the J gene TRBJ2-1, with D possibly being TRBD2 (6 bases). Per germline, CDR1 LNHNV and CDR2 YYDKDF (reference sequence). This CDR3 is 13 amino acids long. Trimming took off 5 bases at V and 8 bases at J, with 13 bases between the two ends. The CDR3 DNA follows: TGTGCCACCAGCGGCCGGGGGAACGATGAGCAGTTCTTC. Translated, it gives CATSGRGNDEQFF.

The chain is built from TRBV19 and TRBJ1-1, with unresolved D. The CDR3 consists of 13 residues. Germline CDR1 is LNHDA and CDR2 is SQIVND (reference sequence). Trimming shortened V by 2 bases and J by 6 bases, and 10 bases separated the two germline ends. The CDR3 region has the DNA TGTGCCAGTAGTATACTGGGATTCTCTGAAGCTTTCTTT. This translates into CASSILGFSEAFF.

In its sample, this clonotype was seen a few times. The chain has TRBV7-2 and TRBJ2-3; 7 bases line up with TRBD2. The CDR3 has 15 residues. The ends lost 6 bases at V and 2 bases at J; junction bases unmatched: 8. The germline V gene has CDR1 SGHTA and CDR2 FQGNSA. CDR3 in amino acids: CASSRGVVTTDTQYF. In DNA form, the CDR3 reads TGTGCCAGCAGTCGGGGGGTTGTCACCACAGATACGCAGTATTTT.

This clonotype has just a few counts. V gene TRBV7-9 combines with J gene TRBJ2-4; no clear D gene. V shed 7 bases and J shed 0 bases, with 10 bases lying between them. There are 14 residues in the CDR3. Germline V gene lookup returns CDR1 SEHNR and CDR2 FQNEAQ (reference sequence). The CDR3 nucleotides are TGTGCCAGCACCTCACTCCTAGCCAAAAACATTCAGTACTTC. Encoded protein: CASTSLLAKNIQYF.

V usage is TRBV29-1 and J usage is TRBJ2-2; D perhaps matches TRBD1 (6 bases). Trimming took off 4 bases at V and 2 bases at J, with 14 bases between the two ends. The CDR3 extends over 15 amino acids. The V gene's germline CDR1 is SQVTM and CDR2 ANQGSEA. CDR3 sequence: CSVAPRGSNTGELFF. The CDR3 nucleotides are TGCAGCGTTGCCCCCAGGGGTTCAAACACCGGGGAGCTGTTTTTT.

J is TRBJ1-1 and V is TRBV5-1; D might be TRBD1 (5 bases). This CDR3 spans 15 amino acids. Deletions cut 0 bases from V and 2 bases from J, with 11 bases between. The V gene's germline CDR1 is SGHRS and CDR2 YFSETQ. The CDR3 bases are TGCGCCAGCAGCTTGGGGAGGACATACAACACTGAAGCTTTCTTT. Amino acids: CASSLGRTYNTEAFF.

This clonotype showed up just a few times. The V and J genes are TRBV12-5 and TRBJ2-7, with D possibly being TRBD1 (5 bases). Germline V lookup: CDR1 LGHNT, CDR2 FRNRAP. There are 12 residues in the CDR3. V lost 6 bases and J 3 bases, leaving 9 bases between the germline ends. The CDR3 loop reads CASGPDSYEQYF. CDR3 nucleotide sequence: TGTGCTAGTGGCCCCGACAGCTACGAGCAGTACTTC.

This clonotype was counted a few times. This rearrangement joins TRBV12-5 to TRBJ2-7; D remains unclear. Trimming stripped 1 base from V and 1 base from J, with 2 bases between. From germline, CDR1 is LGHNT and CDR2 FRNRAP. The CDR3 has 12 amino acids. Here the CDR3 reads CASGLASYEQYF. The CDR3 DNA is TGTGCTAGTGGTTTGGCGTCCTACGAGCAGTACTTC.

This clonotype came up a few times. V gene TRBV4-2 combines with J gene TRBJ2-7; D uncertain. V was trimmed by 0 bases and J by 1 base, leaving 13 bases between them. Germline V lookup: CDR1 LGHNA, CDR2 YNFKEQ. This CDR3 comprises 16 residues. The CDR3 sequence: CASSQDARPSSYEQYF. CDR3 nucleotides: TGTGCCAGCAGCCAAGACGCGCGCCCGAGTTCCTACGAGCAGTACTTC.

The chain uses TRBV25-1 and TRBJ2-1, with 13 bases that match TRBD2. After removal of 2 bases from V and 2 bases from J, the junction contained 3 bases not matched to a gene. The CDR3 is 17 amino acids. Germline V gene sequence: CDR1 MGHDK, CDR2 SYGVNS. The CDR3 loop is CASSETSGRGTYNEQFF. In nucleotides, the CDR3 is TGTGCCAGCAGTGAAACTAGCGGGAGGGGTACCTACAATGAGCAGTTCTTC.

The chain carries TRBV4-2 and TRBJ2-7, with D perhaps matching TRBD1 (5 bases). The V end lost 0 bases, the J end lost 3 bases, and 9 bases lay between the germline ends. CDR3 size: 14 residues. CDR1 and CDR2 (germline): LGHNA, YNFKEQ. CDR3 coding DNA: TGTGCCAGCAGCCAAGATTTTCAGGGCTACGAGCAGTACTTC. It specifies CASSQDFQGYEQYF.

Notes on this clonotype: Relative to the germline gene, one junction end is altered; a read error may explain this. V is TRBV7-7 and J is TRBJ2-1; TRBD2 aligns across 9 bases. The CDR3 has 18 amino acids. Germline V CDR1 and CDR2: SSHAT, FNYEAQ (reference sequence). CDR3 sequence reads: CASSPSLQAGGAYNEQFF. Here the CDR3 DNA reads TGTGCTAGCAGCCCCTCACTTCAAGCGGGAGGAGCCTACAATGAGCAGTTCTTC.

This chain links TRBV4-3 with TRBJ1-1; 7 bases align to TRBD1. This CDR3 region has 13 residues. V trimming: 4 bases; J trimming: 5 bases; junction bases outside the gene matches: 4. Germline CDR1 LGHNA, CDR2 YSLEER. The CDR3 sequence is CASSPARGTEAFF. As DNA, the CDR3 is TGCGCCAGCAGCCCCGCCAGGGGGACTGAAGCTTTCTTT.

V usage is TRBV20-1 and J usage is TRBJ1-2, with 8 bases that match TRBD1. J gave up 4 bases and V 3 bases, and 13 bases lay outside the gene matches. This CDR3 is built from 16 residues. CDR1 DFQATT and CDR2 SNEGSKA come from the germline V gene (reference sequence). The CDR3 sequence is CSASPPQGASLYGYTF. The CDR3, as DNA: TGCAGTGCTAGTCCCCCCCAGGGGGCTAGTCTCTATGGCTACACCTTC.

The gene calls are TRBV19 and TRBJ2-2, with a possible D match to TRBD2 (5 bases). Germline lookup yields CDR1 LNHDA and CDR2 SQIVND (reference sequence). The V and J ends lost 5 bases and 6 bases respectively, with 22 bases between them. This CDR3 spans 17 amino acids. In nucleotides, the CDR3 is TGTGCCAGTAGTGTCAGCTACGGGTATCTGGAGGCCGGGGAGCTGTTTTTT. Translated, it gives CASSVSYGYLEAGELFF.

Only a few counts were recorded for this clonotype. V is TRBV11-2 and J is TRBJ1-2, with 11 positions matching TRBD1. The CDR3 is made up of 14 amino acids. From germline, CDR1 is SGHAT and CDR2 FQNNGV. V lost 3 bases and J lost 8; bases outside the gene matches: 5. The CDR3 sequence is CASSFGTGGEGYTF. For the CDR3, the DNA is TGTGCCAGCAGCTTCGGGACAGGGGGAGAAGGCTACACCTTC.

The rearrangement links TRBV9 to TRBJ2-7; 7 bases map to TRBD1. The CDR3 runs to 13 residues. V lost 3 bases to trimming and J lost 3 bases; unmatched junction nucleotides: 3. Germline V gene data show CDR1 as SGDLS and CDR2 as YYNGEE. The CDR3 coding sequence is TGTGCCAGCAGCGGAACAGGGGACTACGAGCAGTACTTC. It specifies CASSGTGDYEQYF. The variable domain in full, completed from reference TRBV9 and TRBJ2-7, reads DSGVTQTPKHLITATGQRVTLRCSPRSGDLSVYWYQQSLDQGLQFLIQYYNGEERAKGNILERFSAQQFPDLHSELNLSSLELGDSALYFCASSGTGDYEQYFGPGTRLTVT.

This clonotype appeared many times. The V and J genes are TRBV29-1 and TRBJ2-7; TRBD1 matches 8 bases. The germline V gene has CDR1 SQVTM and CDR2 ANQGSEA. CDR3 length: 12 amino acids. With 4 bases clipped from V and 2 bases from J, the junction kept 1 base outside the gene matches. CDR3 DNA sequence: TGCAGCGTTGGGACAGGGACCTACGAGCAGTACTTC. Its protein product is CSVGTGTYEQYF.

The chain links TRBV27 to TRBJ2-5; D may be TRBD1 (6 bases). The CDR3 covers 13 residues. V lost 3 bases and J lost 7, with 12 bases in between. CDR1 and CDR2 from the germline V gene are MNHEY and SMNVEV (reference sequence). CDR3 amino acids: CASSFAGVGTQYF. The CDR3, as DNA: TGTGCCAGCAGTTTCGCAGGGGTAGGGACCCAGTACTTC.

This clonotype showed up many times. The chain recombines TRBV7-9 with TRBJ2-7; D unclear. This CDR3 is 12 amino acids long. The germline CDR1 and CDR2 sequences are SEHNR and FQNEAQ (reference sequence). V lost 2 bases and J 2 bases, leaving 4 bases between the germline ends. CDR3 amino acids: CASSLWPYEQYF. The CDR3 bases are TGTGCCAGCAGCTTATGGCCCTACGAGCAGTACTTC.

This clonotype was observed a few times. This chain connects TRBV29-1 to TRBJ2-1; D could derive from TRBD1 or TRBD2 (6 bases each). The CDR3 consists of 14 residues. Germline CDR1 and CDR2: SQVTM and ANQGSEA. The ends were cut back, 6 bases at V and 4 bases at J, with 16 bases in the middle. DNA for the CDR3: TGCAGCGTCCCCCAAAGGGGGGATTACAATGAGCAGTTCTTC. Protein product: CSVPQRGDYNEQFF.